The clone carrying this TCR beta chain was recorded at least ten times. Its antigen is not identified. Germline CDR1 reads LNHDA; CDR2 reads SQIVND (reference sequence). This CDR3 is 16 amino acids long. V was pared by 7 bases and J by 5 bases, with 21 bases between. The data belong to a study of prognosis after radiotherapy for stage I lung cancer. On the study more broadly: Non-small cell lung cancer patients were all deemed medically inoperable.

Multiplex PCR in two rounds served to amplify TCR beta CDR3 from genomic DNA. It was primers specific to each TRBV and TRBJ gene that first-round PCR used. TCRdb reprocessed the multiplex PCR reads via MiXCR and lists one record per CDR3 protein. The data contain about 14,000 distinct CDR3 sequences, roughly 29% of them singletons. Study-wide results and caveats: Tumor specificity of expanded TCR clones went undetermined. TRBV and TRBJ gene usage reportedly differed between patients with and without metastases.

The receptor's source is a donor over 45 with non-small cell lung cancer. The chain employs TRBV19 and TRBJ2-1; D is possibly TRBD1 or TRBD2 (7 bases each). Sequencing was performed on PBMCs, taken before or after stereotactic body radiation therapy (not recorded which). CDR3 in amino acids: CASTKIKGAGDNEQFF. CDR3 DNA: TGTGCCAGTACTAAAATAAAGGGGGCGGGGGACAATGAGCAGTTCTTC.